These T cell receptor beta chains were read from a single sample in a study of beta chain features in type 1 diabetes. Profiling relied on immunoSEQ multiplex PCR, and the TCRdb table lists in-frame clones only, not all of them. This table holds tens of thousands of clones, roughly 34% found once. The sequencing sample was made of stem cell memory CD4+ T cells from blood. These receptors were taken from a young woman in good health. Each CDR3 is given with its conserved first and last residue. A D gene is named only where the DNA matches it firmly. Clone size is stated in some rows and not others, as once, few, many or a class when expanded.

>14|TRBV9|.|TRBJ1-6|.
TGTGCCAGCAGCGTATTACAGGGAAATTCACCCCTCCACTTT
CASSVLQGNSPLHF
>13|TRBV30|.|TRBJ2-5|TRBD2
TGTGCCTGGGATAGCGGGAGCCAAGAGACCCAGTACTTC
CAWDSGSQETQYF
>14|TRBV6-5|.|TRBJ1-1|.
TGTGCCAGCAGTTTGCGGGAGAGCAACACTGAAGCTTTCTTT
CASSLRESNTEAFF
>16|TRBV7-3|few|TRBJ2-3|TRBD2
TGTGCCAGCAGCTATCACAGCGGGGGGGGCCGGGATACGCAGTATTTT
CASSYHSGGGRDTQYF
>14|TRBV5-6|.|TRBJ2-5|TRBD1
TGTGCCAGCAGCAATAGGGACAGGGGGGAGACCCAGTACTTC
CASSNRDRGETQYF
>14|TRBV7-9|.|TRBJ2-1|TRBD1
TGTGCCGTCCTGGCCGGGACAGGGGTAATTGAGCAGTTCTTC
CAVLAGTGVIEQFF
>12|TRBV14|.|TRBJ1-1|.
TGTGCCAGCAGCCCCTCGCGGACTGAAGCTTTCTTT
CASSPSRTEAFF
>14|TRBV5-1|few|TRBJ1-1|.
TGCGCCAGCAGCTTGGATCGGGGGACGAATGAAGCTTTCTTT
CASSLDRGTNEAFF
>15|TRBV6-5|few|TRBJ1-4|.
TGTGCCAGCAGTTACTCCAGACGGGTTATCGAAAAACTGTTTTTT
CASSYSRRVIEKLFF
>18|TRBV5-1|.|TRBJ1-2|TRBD1
TGCGCCAGCAGCTGGGAGACAGGGACCCTACGACCTAACTATGGCTACACCTTC
CASSWETGTLRPNYGYTF
>14|TRBV7-9|many|TRBJ2-1|TRBD2
TGTGCCAGCAGCTTGACTAGCGGTTACAATGAGCAGTTCTTC
CASSLTSGYNEQFF
>15|TRBV5-6|few|TRBJ2-3|.
TGTGCCAGCAGCCCCTCCTGGACAGGCACAGATACGCAGTATTTT
CASSPSWTGTDTQYF
>15|TRBV5-4|.|TRBJ2-3|.
TGTGCCAGCAGCAAACCGGCCCCCGGGGGAGATACGCAGTATTTT
CASSKPAPGGDTQYF
>16|TRBV5-1|.|TRBJ2-2|TRBD1
TGCGCCAGCACCAGTCCCGGGACAGGGACCACCGGGGAGCTGTTTTTT
CASTSPGTGTTGELFF
>14|TRBV7-2|.|TRBJ2-2|TRBD2
TGTGCCAGCAGCGCCCGAGAGCGGGGGGCCGGGCTGTTTTTT
CASSARERGAGLFF
>18|TRBV4-2|.|TRBJ2-2|.
TGTGCCAGCAAACTCGTACCGGGGAGTGACAAGTCCACCGGGGAGCTGTTTTTT
CASKLVPGSDKSTGELFF
>14|TRBV7-8|.|TRBJ2-5|TRBD2
TGTGCCAGCAGCTTACTAGCGGGGGTCGAGACCCAGTACTTC
CASSLLAGVETQYF
>16|TRBV5-1|few|TRBJ2-1|TRBD2
TGCGCCAGCAGCTTGGGGTTGGCGGGAGGGCCCAATGAGCAGTTCTTC
CASSLGLAGGPNEQFF
>13|TRBV15|.|TRBJ1-1|.
TGTGCCACCAGCTTTAGTGGTAACACTGAAGCTTTCTTT
CATSFSGNTEAFF
>14|TRBV30|few|TRBJ2-1|.
TGTGCCTGGAGTCGGCAGGGGACCTACAATGAGCAGTTCTTC
CAWSRQGTYNEQFF
>11|TRBV30|.|TRBJ1-1|.
TGTGCCTGGAGTGGGGGGGTTGAAGCTTTCTTT
CAWSGGVEAFF
>16|TRBV19|few|TRBJ2-6|TRBD1
TGTGCCAGTAGTCCGTGGACAGGGTCCGGGGCCAACGTCCTGACTTTC
CASSPWTGSGANVLTF
>14|TRBV18|few|TRBJ1-1|TRBD1
TGTGCCAGCTCACAAGGACAGGGAGCCACTGAAGCTTTCTTT
CASSQGQGATEAFF
>19|TRBV23-1|.|TRBJ1-2|TRBD1
TGCGCCAGCAGTCCCGTCAGGGGGGACAGGGGGCAATCTAACTATGGCTACACCTTC
CASSPVRGDRGQSNYGYTF
>10|TRBV28|few|TRBJ1-2|.
TGTGCCAGCAGGTCCAATGGCTACACCTTC
CASRSNGYTF
>12|TRBV6-6|.|TRBJ1-5|.
TGTGCCAGCAGCCTAGACAGGCAGCCCCAGCATTTT
CASSLDRQPQHF
>13|TRBV9|.|TRBJ1-1|.
TGTGCCAGCAGCGCCAGAACGAACACTGAAGCTTTCTTT
CASSARTNTEAFF
>14|TRBV12-5|.|TRBJ1-5|.
TGTGCTAGTGGTTTGGCGGCGCAGGAAGAGCCCCAGCATTTT
CASGLAAQEEPQHF
>12|TRBV19|few|TRBJ2-7|.
TGTGCCAGTAGTATCTCCGGAGGGGCCCCGGAGTTC
CASSISGGAPEF
>15|TRBV4-2|few|TRBJ1-1|.
TGTGCCAGCAGCCGCCCGACAGAAGCAAACACTGAAGCTTTCTTT
CASSRPTEANTEAFF
>16|TRBV4-3|few|TRBJ2-3|TRBD2
TGCGCCAGCAGCCAAACTAGCGGGGTTATCACAGATACGCAGTATTTT
CASSQTSGVITDTQYF
>13|TRBV30|.|TRBJ2-5|TRBD1
TGTGCCTGGACACAACCAGGGGGCAAGACCCAGTACTTC
CAWTQPGGKTQYF
>19|TRBV7-2|.|TRBJ2-1|TRBD2
TGTGCCAGCAGCGGGTTGACTAGCGGGGGGTTCAGCTCCTACAATGAGCAGTTCTTC
CASSGLTSGGFSSYNEQFF
>15|TRBV7-2|.|TRBJ1-6|TRBD1
TGTGCCAGCAGCCCCCAGACAGGGGATGGGTCACCCCTCCACTTT
CASSPQTGDGSPLHF
>14|TRBV30|.|TRBJ2-3|TRBD2
TGTGCCGGGAGAGGGCGGGGGGGCCCAGATACGCAGTATTTT
CAGRGRGGPDTQYF
>14|TRBV7-8|.|TRBJ2-1|TRBD1
TGTGCCAGCAGCCCCCCGGGACAGTACAATGAGCAGTTCTTC
CASSPPGQYNEQFF
>11|TRBV30|few|TRBJ2-7|.
TGTGCCTGGAGTGCCCAATACGAGCAGTACTTC
CAWSAQYEQYF
>14|TRBV15|.|TRBJ2-5|.
TGTGCCACCAGCAGAGATAACGGGGGAGAGACCCAGTACTTC
CATSRDNGGETQYF
>19|TRBV7-2|few|TRBJ2-6|.
TGTGCCAGCAGCTCTACCCTGGCCACGGCGGGTACTGGGGCCAACGTCCTGACTTTC
CASSSTLATAGTGANVLTF
>16|TRBV9|.|TRBJ2-5|TRBD2
TGTGCCAGCAGCGTAGGGGCTAGCGGGGGCCAAGAGACCCAGTACTTC
CASSVGASGGQETQYF
>15|TRBV5-4|.|TRBJ2-5|TRBD2
TGTGCCAGCAGCGGAGGACTAGGCAGTCAAGAGACCCAGTACTTC
CASSGGLGSQETQYF
>12|TRBV28|.|TRBJ2-3|.
TGTGCCAGCAGTTTACTGACAGATACGCAGTATTTT
CASSLLTDTQYF
>15|TRBV11-3|.|TRBJ2-7|.
TGTGCCAGCAACGAGGGGGGGGCCAAGGGTCACGAGCAGTACTTC
CASNEGGAKGHEQYF